The 26 T cell receptor beta chains below were found in one sample sequenced in a study of T cells in tuberculosis. Profiling relied on immunoSEQ multiplex PCR, and the TCRdb table lists in-frame clones only, not all of them. The sample lists about 43,000 clones, about 95% occurring once. Sequencing was performed on PBMCs. Source of these receptors: a donor aged 10-35 years with latent tuberculosis or without tuberculosis infection.

The chain combines TRBV19 with TRBJ1-1; TRBD1 is a possible D gene (6 bases). CDR1 is LNHDA, CDR2 SQIVND, per germline (reference sequence). V dropped 9 bases and J dropped 4 bases, with 12 bases sitting between them. The CDR3 extends over 12 amino acids. The CDR3 protein is CASKIQGTEAFF. The CDR3 DNA sequence: TGTGCCAGCAAAATACAGGGCACTGAAGCTTTCTTT.

The chain joins TRBV11-3 to TRBJ2-7; unclear D gene. This CDR3 comprises 15 residues. V was trimmed by 5 bases and J by 1 base, leaving 15 bases between them. CDR1 and CDR2 from the germline V gene are SGHNT and YENEEA. The CDR3 protein is CASSPTRYFSYEQYF. In DNA form, the CDR3 reads TGTGCCAGCAGCCCTACCAGGTACTTTTCCTACGAGCAGTACTTC.

The rearrangement links TRBV7-9 to TRBJ2-2; 10 positions agree with TRBD2. Germline assignment: CDR1 SEHNR and CDR2 FQNEAQ (reference sequence). The CDR3 runs to 16 residues. Trimming took 3 bases from V and 4 from J; bases not matched to a gene: 5. For the CDR3, the DNA is TGTGCCAGCAGCTTTGGGTTAGCGGGAGGCACCGGGGAGCTGTTTTTT. Its translation is CASSFGLAGGTGELFF.

The chain recombines TRBV12-5 with TRBJ1-2; 11 bases map to TRBD1. With V trimmed by 0 bases and J by 8 bases, 17 bases remained unmatched. The CDR3 length is 19 residues. CDR1 and CDR2 from the germline V gene are LGHNT and FRNRAP. In nucleotides, the CDR3 is TGTGCTAGTGGTTTGGTACATCCGGGACAGGGGGAAATATTCGCGGGCTACACCTTC. Amino acid sequence: CASGLVHPGQGEIFAGYTF.

V and J are TRBV27 and TRBJ1-5; 8 positions match TRBD1. The V and J ends lost 5 bases and 6 bases, in that order; junction bases with no gene match: 9. In germline, CDR1 is MNHEY, CDR2 SMNVEV (reference sequence). This CDR3 is built from 15 residues. The CDR3 spells CASSTTTGVIQPQHF. CDR3 sequence (DNA): TGTGCCAGCAGTACGACGACAGGGGTGATTCAGCCCCAGCATTTT.

This clone was observed once. This sequence joins TRBV6-4 and TRBJ2-7; D is unresolved. The ends were cut back, 8 bases at V and 2 bases at J, with 16 bases in the middle. This CDR3 comprises 14 residues. The germline V gene encodes CDR1 MRHNA and CDR2 SNTAGT. CDR3 in DNA: TGTGCCAGCCACCAACAGAGTTGGACCTACGAGCAGTACTTC. Amino acids: CASHQQSWTYEQYF.

The chain carries TRBV30 and TRBJ2-1; D gene uncertain. This CDR3 contains 14 residues. Trimming shortened V by 6 bases and J by 0 bases, and 12 bases separated the two germline ends. Germline lookup yields CDR1 GTSNPN and CDR2 SVGIG (reference sequence). This chain's CDR3 is CACTDWSSYNEQFF. DNA for the CDR3: TGTGCCTGTACCGACTGGAGCTCCTACAATGAGCAGTTCTTC.

A single count supports this clone. The genes are TRBV30 and TRBJ2-7; weak D call: TRBD1 (6 bases). CDR1 and CDR2 from the germline V gene are GTSNPN and SVGIG (reference sequence). The V gene lost 2 bases and the J gene lost 2 bases, with 10 bases spanning the gap. The CDR3 length is 13 residues. This chain's CDR3 is CAWSQGTPYEQYF. In DNA, the CDR3 is TGTGCCTGGAGTCAGGGGACCCCCTACGAGCAGTACTTC. The full variable domain, completed using reference TRBV30 and TRBJ2-7, is SQTIHQWPATLVQPVGSPLSLECTVEGTSNPNLYWYRQAAGRGLQLLFYSVGIGQISSEVPQNLSASRPQDRQFILSSKKLLLSDSGFYLCAWSQGTPYEQYFGPGTRLTVT.

V gene TRBV28 combines with J gene TRBJ2-5, with 7 bases fitting TRBD2. The CDR3 length is 15 residues. Germline CDR1 MDHEN, CDR2 SYDVKM. The V and J ends lost 5 bases and 4 bases, in that order; junction bases with no gene match: 10. The chain's CDR3 is CASSRGGSGSETQYF. In DNA, the CDR3 is TGTGCCAGCAGTAGGGGAGGGTCAGGATCAGAGACCCAGTACTTC. Based on the CDR3 plus reference TRBV28 and TRBJ2-5, the full variable domain is DVKVTQSSRYLVKRTGEKVFLECVQDMDHENMFWYRQDPGLGLRLIYFSYDVKMKEKGDIPEGYSVSREKKERFSLILESASTNQTSMYLCASSRGGSGSETQYFGPGTRLLVL.

The V call is TRBV5-1, the J call TRBJ1-1, with a weak D call TRBD1 (5 bases). The germline V gene encodes CDR1 SGHRS and CDR2 YFSETQ. Trimming took off 3 bases at V and 4 bases at J, with 19 bases between the two ends. The CDR3 loop spans 16 amino acids. CDR3 region: CASSSGRLPGGTEAFF. The CDR3 DNA reads as TGCGCCAGCAGCTCGGGACGGCTCCCCGGGGGCACTGAAGCTTTCTTT.

This chain joins TRBV9 and TRBJ2-7, with D possibly being TRBD2 (6 bases). The CDR3 totals 15 residues. Deletions cut 2 bases from V and 2 bases from J, with 14 bases between. Germline CDR1 SGDLS, CDR2 YYNGEE. CDR3 protein: CASSVKAGFAYEQYF. CDR3 nucleotide sequence: TGTGCCAGCAGCGTTAAAGCGGGTTTTGCCTACGAGCAGTACTTC. The full variable domain, with the rest looked up from reference TRBV9 and TRBJ2-7, is DSGVTQTPKHLITATGQRVTLRCSPRSGDLSVYWYQQSLDQGLQFLIQYYNGEERAKGNILERFSAQQFPDLHSELNLSSLELGDSALYFCASSVKAGFAYEQYFGPGTRLTVT.

Regarding this clone: Relative to the germline gene, one junction end is altered; a read error may explain this. The genes are TRBV5-6 and TRBJ2-5; 7 positions agree with TRBD2. The J call is uncertain, as TRBJ2-7 better fits the DNA end. CDR3 size: 15 residues. Germline CDR1 reads SGHDT; CDR2 reads YYEEEE. This CDR3 is CASTLEIRGDTEQYF. In nucleotides, the CDR3 is TGTGCCAGCACCTTGGAGATTCGGGGGGATACCGAGCAGTACTTC.

The chain joins TRBV9 to TRBJ2-3, with 13 bases fitting TRBD2. The V gene end was trimmed by 4 bases and the J gene end by 0 bases; junction bases not matched to a gene: 8. CDR1 SGDLS and CDR2 YYNGEE come from the germline V gene. The CDR3 consists of 18 residues. The DNA for the CDR3 is TGTGCCAGCAGCCACGGGACTAGCGGGGCTTCTAGCACAGATACGCAGTATTTT. Protein sequence: CASSHGTSGASSTDTQYF.

This chain connects TRBV28 to TRBJ2-7, with a possible D match to TRBD1 (5 bases). There are 13 residues in the CDR3. With 5 bases removed from V and 4 bases from J, the gap between germline ends came to 12 bases. Germline CDR1 reads MDHEN; CDR2 reads SYDVKM. The CDR3 reads CASSGAIPYEQYF. DNA of the CDR3: TGTGCCAGCAGTGGGGCGATCCCTTACGAGCAGTACTTC. Filled out from reference TRBV28 and TRBJ2-7, the complete variable domain reads DVKVTQSSRYLVKRTGEKVFLECVQDMDHENMFWYRQDPGLGLRLIYFSYDVKMKEKGDIPEGYSVSREKKERFSLILESASTNQTSMYLCASSGAIPYEQYFGPGTRLTVT.

The chain joins TRBV10-3 to TRBJ2-1, with 8 bases lining up with TRBD2. CDR1 and CDR2 from the germline V gene are ENHRY and SYGVKD. Trimming took 5 bases from V and 0 from J; bases not matched to a gene: 3. The CDR3 runs to 15 residues. The CDR3 DNA sequence: TGTGCCATCAGTCCCAGCGGGAGCTCCTACAATGAGCAGTTCTTC. It codes for CAISPSGSSYNEQFF.

CDR3 nucleotides: TGTGCCAGCAGTGTCACTCAGGGTATCGGGCAGCCCCAGCATTTT. Its translation is CASSVTQGIGQPQHF. The V call is TRBV28, the J call TRBJ1-5, with D perhaps matching TRBD1 (5 bases). This CDR3 is built from 15 residues. V gave up 5 bases and J gave up 7 bases, with 18 bases separating them. Germline-derived CDR1 and CDR2 are MDHEN and SYDVKM.

The gene calls are TRBV30 and TRBJ2-5; 8 nucleotides agree with TRBD2. CDR1 is GTSNPN and CDR2 is SVGIG in the germline V gene (reference sequence). This CDR3 spans 13 amino acids. J was trimmed by 1 base and V by 7 bases; bases with no gene match: 5. CDR3 amino acids: CAYGGGLQETQYF. The CDR3 DNA reads TGTGCCTATGGCGGGGGGCTCCAAGAGACCCAGTACTTC.

The rearrangement joins TRBV7-7 to TRBJ2-2; 10 nucleotides line up with TRBD1. The V and J ends lost 5 bases and 7 bases, in that order; junction bases with no gene match: 16. The CDR3 length is 18 residues. Germline CDR1 reads SSHAT; CDR2 reads FNYEAQ (reference sequence). CDR3 coding DNA: TGTGCCAGCAGCCAGAACATGGGCGTGGGACAGGGGTTCGGGGAGCTGTTTTTT. Translating it yields CASSQNMGVGQGFGELFF.

This sequence joins TRBV30 and TRBJ2-6; tentative D call: TRBD1 (5 bases). CDR1 GTSNPN and CDR2 SVGIG come from the germline V gene (reference sequence). This CDR3 region has 18 residues. V lost 0 bases and J lost 0, with 15 bases in between. CDR3 amino acids: CAWSVPAGSASGANVLTF. CDR3 bases: TGTGCCTGGAGTGTACCAGCAGGGTCGGCCTCTGGGGCCAACGTCCTGACTTTC.

This chain links TRBV4-3 with TRBJ1-3; 11 nucleotides line up with TRBD1. The J segment lost 2 bases and the V segment lost 4 bases, leaving 13 bases of the junction unmatched. Germline V gene lookup returns CDR1 LGHNA and CDR2 YSLEER. This CDR3 is 19 amino acids long. The DNA for the CDR3 is TGCGCCAGCAGCCTCTCCTGGCTAAGGGACAGGGGGGCTGGAAACACCATATATTTT. It encodes CASSLSWLRDRGAGNTIYF.

The chain is built from TRBV6-5 and TRBJ1-1; D gene ambiguous. CDR3 length: 15 amino acids. V lost 0 bases and J 1 base, leaving 9 bases between the germline ends. Germline V gives CDR1 MNHEY, CDR2 SVGAGI. CDR3 in DNA: TGTGCCAGCAGTTACTCGTACGACTCGAACACTGAAGCTTTCTTT. Translated, it gives CASSYSYDSNTEAFF.

This chain links TRBV11-2 with TRBJ1-4; D is possibly TRBD1 (5 bases). V was shortened by 5 bases and J by 0 bases, with 19 bases between the two germline ends. Looked up from germline, CDR1 is SGHAT and CDR2 is FQNNGV. This CDR3 has 18 amino acids. CDR3 loop: CASSPPPGHSATNEKLFF. The DNA for the CDR3 is TGTGCCAGCAGCCCCCCTCCCGGACACAGTGCAACTAATGAAAAACTGTTTTTT.

The rearrangement joins TRBV23-1 to TRBJ1-3, with D tentatively TRBD1 (5 bases). TRBV23-1 is recorded as an ORF, its role being uncertain. This CDR3 has 13 amino acids. Trimming took off 9 bases at V and 5 bases at J, with 14 bases between the two ends. The DNA of the CDR3 is TGCGCCAGTCGCCGGCCAGGGAGAAACACCATATATTTT. Translated: CASRRPGRNTIYF.

The rearrangement links TRBV9 to TRBJ2-3; 9 nucleotides match TRBD2. Per germline, CDR1 SGDLS and CDR2 YYNGEE. The ends lost 0 bases at V and 4 bases at J; junction bases unmatched: 3. CDR3 length: 15 amino acids. The DNA for the CDR3 is TGTGCCAGCAGCGTAGATGGCGGGGGGGCAGATACGCAGTATTTT. Encoded protein: CASSVDGGGADTQYF.

V gene TRBV15 combines with J gene TRBJ2-1; TRBD1 agrees at 9 bases. This CDR3 has 15 amino acids. Germline V CDR1 and CDR2: LNHNV, YYDKDF (reference sequence). V lost 3 bases to trimming and J lost 9 bases; unmatched junction nucleotides: 9. The CDR3 loop is CATSRGQGTVGEQFF. The CDR3 DNA reads TGTGCCACCAGCAGGGGACAGGGTACTGTTGGTGAGCAGTTCTTC. The full variable domain, with the rest looked up from reference TRBV15 and TRBJ2-1, is DAMVIQNPRYQVTQFGKPVTLSCSQTLNHNVMYWYQQKSSQAPKLLFHYYDKDFNNEADTPDNFQSRRPNTSFCFLDIRSPGLGDTAMYLCATSRGQGTVGEQFFGPGTRLTVL.

V and J are TRBV7-2 and TRBJ1-2, with 8 nucleotides matching TRBD1. This CDR3 contains 14 residues. The germline V gene has CDR1 SGHTA and CDR2 FQGNSA. V was clipped by 5 bases and J by 7 bases; unmatched bases: 9. CDR3 bases: TGTGCCAGCAGCCGAAACGGACAGGGTCGTGGCTACACCTTC. Translation gives CASSRNGQGRGYTF.